The 21 T cell receptor beta chains below were found in one sample sequenced in a study of blood T cell repertoires in COVID-19. The data were produced by immunoSEQ multiplex PCR, yet TCRdb's version contains in-frame clones alone and is incomplete. There are roughly 450,000 clones in the sample; roughly 87% occur only once, and around 0.6% lies in the top ten. The sequenced material came from PBMCs or T cells enriched from blood (not recorded which). The receptors shown here come from a man aged 18 to 30 who had recovered from COVID-19.

The J gene is TRBJ1-2, the V gene TRBV12-3 or TRBV12-4; D uncertain. V lost 7 bases to trimming and J lost 2 bases, with 11 bases between them. The CDR3 is 13 residues long. Written as DNA, the CDR3 is TGTGCCAGCACCGAAGGGAGGAACTATGGCTACACCTTC. It encodes CASTEGRNYGYTF.

This clone came up once. The chain is built from TRBV10-3 and TRBJ1-1; tentatively, D is TRBD1 (6 bases). CDR1 and CDR2 (germline): ENHRY, SYGVKD. The V end was cut by 6 bases, the J end by 7 bases, with 9 bases between. The CDR3 has 11 residues. The CDR3 is CAISTGYEAFF. CDR3 nucleotides: TGTGCCATCAGCACAGGGTATGAAGCTTTCTTT.

J is TRBJ2-3 and V is TRBV11-3; D perhaps matches TRBD1 (6 bases). Trimming took off 5 bases at V and 0 bases at J, with 12 bases between the two ends. Germline loops: CDR1 SGHNT, CDR2 YENEEA. The CDR3 is 15 amino acids. CDR3 region: CASSLRTGSTDTQYF. DNA for the CDR3: TGTGCCAGCAGCCTCCGAACAGGGAGCACAGATACGCAGTATTTT.

The gene calls are TRBV12-5 and TRBJ1-4; TRBD1 might be the D (5 bases). Trimming took off 6 bases at V and 0 bases at J, with 23 bases between the two ends. Per germline, CDR1 LGHNT and CDR2 FRNRAP. There are 19 residues in the CDR3. This CDR3 is CASGEVPKGGTATNEKLFF. The CDR3 DNA reads TGTGCTAGTGGCGAGGTACCAAAGGGAGGGACTGCAACTAATGAAAAACTGTTTTTT.

The chain is built from TRBV3-1 (or the pseudogene TRBV3-2) and TRBJ2-3; 8 bases agree with TRBD2. The CDR3 runs 15 residues. Unmatched junction bases numbered 3, after V lost 4 bases and J lost 0 bases. Germline loops: CDR1 LGHDT, CDR2 YNNKEL (reference sequence). In DNA, the CDR3 is TGTGCCAGCAGCCTTAGCGGGGTTAGCACAGATACGCAGTATTTT. Amino acids: CASSLSGVSTDTQYF.

This clone was recorded once. The chain couples TRBV10-2 to TRBJ1-3; TRBD1 aligns across 7 bases. The germline V gene has CDR1 WSHSY and CDR2 SAAADI. This CDR3 region has 16 residues. V was clipped by 0 bases and J by 4 bases; unmatched bases: 6. For the CDR3, the DNA is TGCGCCAGCAGTGAGTCGTGGAGGACAGGCGGAAACACCATATATTTT. Protein product: CASSESWRTGGNTIYF.

Concerning this clone itself: Different DNA sequences within this sample yield the same CDR3. The chain joins TRBV3-1 (or the pseudogene TRBV3-2) to TRBJ2-3, with 7 positions matching TRBD2. Germline CDR1 is LGHDT and CDR2 is YNNKEL (reference sequence). Trimming took 1 base from V and 0 from J; bases not matched to a gene: 1. This CDR3 spans 15 amino acids. CDR3 residues: CASSQAGGSTDTQYF. The DNA of the CDR3 is TGTGCCAGCAGCCAAGCGGGAGGAAGCACAGATACGCAGTATTTT.

This clone has only one observation. This rearrangement joins TRBV3-1 (or the pseudogene TRBV3-2) to TRBJ1-6; no firm D call. V gave up 0 bases and J gave up 8 bases, with 17 bases separating them. CDR3 length: 17 residues. The germline V gene has CDR1 LGHDT and CDR2 YNNKEL (reference sequence). For the CDR3, the DNA is TGTGCCAGCAGCCAAGACCCCCCACCAGGTGTGGATTCACCCCTCCACTTT. This codes for CASSQDPPPGVDSPLHF.

The rearrangement links TRBV28 to TRBJ2-7, with D possibly being TRBD1 (5 bases). Germline V gives CDR1 MDHEN, CDR2 SYDVKM. The V and J ends lost 3 bases and 1 base respectively, with 13 bases between them. The CDR3 is 15 amino acids. Here the CDR3 reads CASSFRQILSYEQYF. In DNA form, the CDR3 reads TGTGCCAGCAGTTTCAGACAGATCCTTTCCTACGAGCAGTACTTC.

The gene calls are TRBV4-1 and TRBJ2-7, with 9 bases matching TRBD1. The V gene end was trimmed by 3 bases and the J gene end by 7 bases; junction bases not matched to a gene: 10. The CDR3 is 15 residues long. Germline V lookup: CDR1 MGHRA, CDR2 YSYEKL. CDR3 nucleotide sequence: TGCGCCAGCAGCCACGTGGACAGGGGAGCGTTGGAGCAGTACTTC. This sequence encodes CASSHVDRGALEQYF.

The chain recombines TRBV2 with TRBJ2-1; D possibly corresponds to TRBD2 (5 bases). Germline CDR1 and CDR2: SNHLY and FYNNEI. The CDR3 has 11 amino acids. Trimming cost V 7 bases and J 10 bases, with 11 bases left between them. The CDR3 is CASMGVGEQFF. As DNA, the CDR3 is TGTGCCAGCATGGGAGTTGGGGAGCAGTTCTTC.

The gene calls are TRBV28 and TRBJ2-2; a weak D match, TRBD2 (6 bases). CDR3 size: 16 residues. The V end lost 5 bases, the J end lost 4 bases, and 17 bases lay between the germline ends. Per the germline V gene, CDR1 is MDHEN and CDR2 is SYDVKM. The CDR3 protein is CASSLGGTAGTGELFF. The DNA for the CDR3 is TGTGCCAGCAGTCTTGGAGGGACGGCGGGCACCGGGGAGCTGTTTTTT. Drawing the rest from reference TRBV28 and TRBJ2-2, the complete variable domain is DVKVTQSSRYLVKRTGEKVFLECVQDMDHENMFWYRQDPGLGLRLIYFSYDVKMKEKGDIPEGYSVSREKKERFSLILESASTNQTSMYLCASSLGGTAGTGELFFGEGSRLTVL.

This sequence joins TRBV5-5 and TRBJ2-1, with TRBD1 identical over 7 bases. From germline, CDR1 is SGHKS and CDR2 YYEKEE (reference sequence). Trimming removed 0 bases from V and 10 bases from J; junction bases left unmatched: 7. The CDR3 runs to 14 residues. CDR3 sequence reads: CASSLDRGNFEQFF. In nucleotides, the CDR3 is TGTGCCAGCAGCTTGGACAGGGGAAATTTCGAGCAGTTCTTC.

The chain carries TRBV2 and TRBJ1-4, with D hard to call. V gave up 7 bases and J gave up 4 bases, with 16 bases separating them. The CDR3 covers 15 residues. CDR1 SNHLY and CDR2 FYNNEI come from the germline V gene. The CDR3 loop is CASIVGGQVNEKLFF. CDR3 nucleotides: TGTGCCAGCATCGTTGGTGGGCAGGTTAATGAAAAACTGTTTTTT.

This rearrangement joins TRBV19 to TRBJ1-2; 12 bases are shared with TRBD1. The CDR3 is made up of 17 amino acids. Germline V gene data show CDR1 as LNHDA and CDR2 as SQIVND (reference sequence). V lost 3 bases and J lost 4; bases outside the gene matches: 9. The CDR3 here is CASSISGQGARGYGYTF. In nucleotides, the CDR3 is TGTGCCAGTAGTATTTCGGGACAGGGGGCGCGGGGCTATGGCTACACCTTC.

The chain employs TRBV6-4 and TRBJ1-2; TRBD1 agrees at 8 bases. The CDR3 extends over 13 amino acids. The junction had 3 bases not matched to a gene; V was cut back by 6 bases and J by 3 bases. Germline CDR1 reads MRHNA; CDR2 reads SNTAGT. The CDR3 region has the DNA TGTGCCAGCAGGATGACAGGGGACTATGGCTACACCTTC. This encodes CASRMTGDYGYTF.

The V and J genes are TRBV2 and TRBJ1-5; D gene ambiguous. V lost 6 bases, J lost 5 bases, and 11 bases lay in between. Looked up from germline, CDR1 is SNHLY and CDR2 is FYNNEI. This CDR3 has 13 residues. The CDR3 DNA is TGTGCCAGCAGCCGCGGGGAAGATCAGCCCCAGCATTTT. It encodes CASSRGEDQPQHF.

The gene calls are TRBV25-1 and TRBJ1-2; D is perhaps TRBD1 (5 bases). CDR1 MGHDK and CDR2 SYGVNS come from the germline V gene. There are 14 residues in the CDR3. V was clipped by 1 base and J by 8 bases, with 14 bases between them. CDR3: CASSESGASKGYTF. DNA of the CDR3: TGTGCCAGCAGTGAATCTGGGGCATCAAAAGGCTACACCTTC.

The rearrangement joins TRBV29-1 to TRBJ1-3; D is possibly TRBD1 (5 bases). Trimming removed 7 bases from V and 0 bases from J, with 10 bases in between. The germline CDR1 and CDR2 sequences are SQVTM and ANQGSEA. This CDR3 comprises 13 residues. The CDR3 loop reads CSAETVSGNTIYF. The CDR3 DNA follows: TGCAGCGCTGAGACAGTCTCTGGAAACACCATATATTTT.

V and J are TRBV12-3 or TRBV12-4 and TRBJ1-5; possible D gene TRBD1, 6 bases. V lost 4 bases and J 4 bases, leaving 8 bases between the germline ends. The CDR3 is 13 residues long. The CDR3 spells CASSWTENQPQHF. CDR3 bases: TGTGCCAGCAGTTGGACAGAGAATCAGCCCCAGCATTTT.

Only one count was recorded for this clone. The chain joins TRBV7-8 to TRBJ2-5, with 9 bases identical to TRBD1. With 5 bases clipped from V and 5 bases from J, the junction kept 9 bases outside the gene matches. Per germline, CDR1 SGHVS and CDR2 FQNEAQ. The CDR3 covers 15 residues. The CDR3: CASSRGDRVDETQYF. In nucleotides, the CDR3 is TGTGCCAGCAGCCGTGGGGACAGGGTCGATGAGACCCAGTACTTC.